This T cell receptor (beta chain) was recovered during a study of immune cell composition in non-small cell lung cancer. Generated by immunoSEQ multiplex PCR, the TCRdb table keeps only in-frame clones and is missing some. The sample gives several thousand clones, about 80% of which show up once; roughly 20% is in the top ten. The CDR3 has 15 residues. In germline, CDR1 is SEHNR, CDR2 FQNEAQ (reference sequence). The J segment lost 6 bases and the V segment lost 3 bases, leaving 6 bases of the junction unmatched. This TCR was sampled from a human donor with non-small cell lung cancer. The source material was lung tumor tissue. The rearrangement links TRBV7-9 to TRBJ2-2, with 8 bases lining up with TRBD2. CDR3 nucleotide sequence: TGTGCCAGCAGCTTCCGCGGGGGGTCCGCCGGGGAGCTGTTTTTT. Translation: CASSFRGGSAGELFF.